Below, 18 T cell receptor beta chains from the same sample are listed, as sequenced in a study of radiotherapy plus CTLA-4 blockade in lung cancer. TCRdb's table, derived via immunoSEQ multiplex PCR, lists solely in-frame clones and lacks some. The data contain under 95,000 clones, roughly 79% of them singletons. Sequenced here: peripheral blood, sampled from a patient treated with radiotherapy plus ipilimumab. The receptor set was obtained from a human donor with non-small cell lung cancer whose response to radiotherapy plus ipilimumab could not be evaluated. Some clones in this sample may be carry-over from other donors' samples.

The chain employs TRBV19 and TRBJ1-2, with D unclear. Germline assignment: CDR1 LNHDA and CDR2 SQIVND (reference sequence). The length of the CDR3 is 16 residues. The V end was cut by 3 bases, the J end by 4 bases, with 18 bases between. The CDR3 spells CASSIRPFSGGYGYTF. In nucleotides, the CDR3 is TGTGCCAGTAGTATTCGACCCTTCAGCGGAGGCTATGGCTACACCTTC.

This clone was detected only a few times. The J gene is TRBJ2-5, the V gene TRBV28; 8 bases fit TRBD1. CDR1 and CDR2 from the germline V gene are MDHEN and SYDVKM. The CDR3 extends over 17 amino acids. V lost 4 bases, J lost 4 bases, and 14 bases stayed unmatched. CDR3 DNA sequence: TGTGCCAGCAGTTACCGAGGGCAGGGGGCGAATGGAGAGACCCAGTACTTC. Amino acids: CASSYRGQGANGETQYF.

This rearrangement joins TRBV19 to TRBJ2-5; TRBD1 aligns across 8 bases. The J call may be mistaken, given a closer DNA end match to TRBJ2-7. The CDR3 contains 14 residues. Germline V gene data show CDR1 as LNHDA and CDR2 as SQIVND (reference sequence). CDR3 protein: CASSIRTGSYEQYF. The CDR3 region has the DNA TGTGCCAGTAGTATCCGGACAGGGTCCTACGAGCAGTACTTC.

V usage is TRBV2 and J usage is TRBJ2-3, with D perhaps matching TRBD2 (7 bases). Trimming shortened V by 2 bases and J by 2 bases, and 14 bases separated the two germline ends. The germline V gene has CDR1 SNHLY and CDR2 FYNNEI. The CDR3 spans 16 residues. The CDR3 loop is CASSERAGALTDTQYF. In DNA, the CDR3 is TGTGCCAGCAGTGAAAGGGCGGGGGCCCTCACAGATACGCAGTATTTT. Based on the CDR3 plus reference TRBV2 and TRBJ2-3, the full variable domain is EPEVTQTPSHQVTQMGQEVILRCVPISNHLYFYWYRQILGQKVEFLVSFYNNEISEKSEIFDDQFSVERPDGSNFTLKIRSTKLEDSAMYFCASSERAGALTDTQYFGPGTRLTVL.

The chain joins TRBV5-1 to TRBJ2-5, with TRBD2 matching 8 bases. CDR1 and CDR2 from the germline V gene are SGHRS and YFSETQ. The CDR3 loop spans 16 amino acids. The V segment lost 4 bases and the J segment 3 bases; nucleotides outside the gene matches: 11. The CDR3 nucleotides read TGCGCCAGCAGCGCCCTATCCGGGACTAGGAAAGAGACCCAGTACTTC. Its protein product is CASSALSGTRKETQYF.

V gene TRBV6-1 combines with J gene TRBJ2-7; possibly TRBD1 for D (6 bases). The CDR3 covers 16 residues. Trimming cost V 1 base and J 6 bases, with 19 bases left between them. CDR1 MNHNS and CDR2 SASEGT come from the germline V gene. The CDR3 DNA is TGTGCCAGCAGTGAAGTTGGGGGCCGGGCCGTCAGCGAGCAGTACTTC. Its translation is CASSEVGGRAVSEQYF.

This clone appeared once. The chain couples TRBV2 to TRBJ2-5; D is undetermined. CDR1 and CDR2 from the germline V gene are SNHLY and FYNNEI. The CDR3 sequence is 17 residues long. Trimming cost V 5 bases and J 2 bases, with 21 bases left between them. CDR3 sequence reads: CASSSEASRWSQETQYF. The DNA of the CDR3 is TGTGCCAGCAGTTCCGAGGCGTCGCGGTGGAGTCAAGAGACCCAGTACTTC.

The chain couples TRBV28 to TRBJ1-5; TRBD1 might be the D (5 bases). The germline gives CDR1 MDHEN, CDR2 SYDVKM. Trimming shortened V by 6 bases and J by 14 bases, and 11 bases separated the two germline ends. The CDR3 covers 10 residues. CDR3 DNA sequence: TGTGCCAGCAGCAGGGCTGAAGAGCATTTT. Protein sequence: CASSRAEEHF.

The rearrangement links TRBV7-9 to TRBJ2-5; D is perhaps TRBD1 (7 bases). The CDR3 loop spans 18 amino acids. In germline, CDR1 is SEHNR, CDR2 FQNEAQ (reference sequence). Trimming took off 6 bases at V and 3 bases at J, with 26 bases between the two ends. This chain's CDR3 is CASRKLGGKGAPEETQYF. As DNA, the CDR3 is TGTGCCAGCAGAAAATTAGGGGGGAAGGGGGCGCCGGAAGAGACCCAGTACTTC.

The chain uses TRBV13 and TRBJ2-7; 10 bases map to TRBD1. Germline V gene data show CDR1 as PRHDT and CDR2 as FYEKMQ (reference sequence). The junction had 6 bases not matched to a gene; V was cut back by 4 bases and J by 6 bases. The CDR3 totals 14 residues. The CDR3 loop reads CASSSRDRGSEQYF. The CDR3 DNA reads TGTGCCAGCAGCTCCCGGGACAGGGGTAGCGAGCAGTACTTC.

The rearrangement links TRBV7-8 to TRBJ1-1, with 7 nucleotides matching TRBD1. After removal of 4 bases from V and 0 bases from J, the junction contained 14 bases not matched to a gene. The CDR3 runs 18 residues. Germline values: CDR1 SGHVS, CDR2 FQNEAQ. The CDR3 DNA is TGTGCCAGCAGCTCCCACCCGACAGGGACCAGCATGAACACTGAAGCTTTCTTT. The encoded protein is CASSSHPTGTSMNTEAFF.

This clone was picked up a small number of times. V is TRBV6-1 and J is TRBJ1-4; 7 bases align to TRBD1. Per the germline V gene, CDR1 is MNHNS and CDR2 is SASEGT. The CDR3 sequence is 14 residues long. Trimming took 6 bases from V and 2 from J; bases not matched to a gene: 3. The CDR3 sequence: CASRTGSTNEKLFF. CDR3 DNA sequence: TGTGCCAGCAGGACAGGGTCTACTAATGAAAAACTGTTTTTT.

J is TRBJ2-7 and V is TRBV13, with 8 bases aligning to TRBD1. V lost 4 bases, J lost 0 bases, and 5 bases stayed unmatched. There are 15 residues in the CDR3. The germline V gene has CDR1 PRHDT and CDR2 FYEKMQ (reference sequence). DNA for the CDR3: TGTGCCAGCAGCTCCCGGGACAGGCCCTCCTACGAGCAGTACTTC. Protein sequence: CASSSRDRPSYEQYF.

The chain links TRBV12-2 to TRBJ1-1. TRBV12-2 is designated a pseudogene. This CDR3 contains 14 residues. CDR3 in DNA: TGTGCAAGTCGCCCTTCGTGGGGAGGCCCTGAAGCTTTCTTT. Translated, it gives CASRPSWGGPEAFF.

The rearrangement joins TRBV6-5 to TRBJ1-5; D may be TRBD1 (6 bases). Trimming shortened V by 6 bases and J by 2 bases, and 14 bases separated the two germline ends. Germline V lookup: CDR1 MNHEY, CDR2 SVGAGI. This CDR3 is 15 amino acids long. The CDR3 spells CASSRNRDGNQPQHF. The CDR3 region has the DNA TGTGCCAGCAGCCGAAACAGGGACGGCAATCAGCCCCAGCATTTT.

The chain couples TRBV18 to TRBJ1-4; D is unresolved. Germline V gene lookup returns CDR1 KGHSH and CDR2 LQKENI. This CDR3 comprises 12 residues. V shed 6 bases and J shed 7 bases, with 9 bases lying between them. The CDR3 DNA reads TGTGCCAGCTCTCAACGGAGTGAAAAACTGTTTTTT. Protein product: CASSQRSEKLFF.

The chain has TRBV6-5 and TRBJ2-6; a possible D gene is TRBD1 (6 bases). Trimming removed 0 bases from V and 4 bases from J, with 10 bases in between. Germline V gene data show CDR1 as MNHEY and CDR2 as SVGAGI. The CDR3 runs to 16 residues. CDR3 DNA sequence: TGTGCCAGCAGTTACTCGGTTCAGGGGGGGGCCAACGTCCTGACTTTC. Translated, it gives CASSYSVQGGANVLTF.

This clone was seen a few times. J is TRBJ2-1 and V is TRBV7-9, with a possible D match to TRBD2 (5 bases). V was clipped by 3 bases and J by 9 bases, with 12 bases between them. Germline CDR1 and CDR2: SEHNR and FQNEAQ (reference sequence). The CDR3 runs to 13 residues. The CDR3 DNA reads TGTGCCAGCAGCTTCACCCCGGGGAGTGAGCAGTTCTTC. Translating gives CASSFTPGSEQFF.